What follows are 24 T cell receptor beta chains derived from one specimen sequenced in a study of T cell responses to AZD1222 COVID-19 vaccine. This table comes from immunoSEQ multiplex PCR, and its TCRdb copy is limited to in-frame clones, with some not included. The sample has some 120,000 clones; over 75% are singletons. Sample: peripheral blood, taken on day 0 of AZD1222 vaccination. These receptors were taken from an adult in good health.

The chain carries TRBV6-5 and TRBJ2-7, with D perhaps TRBD2 (5 bases). Trimming left V 5 bases short and J 1 base short, with 9 bases between. The germline V gene encodes CDR1 MNHEY and CDR2 SVGAGI. CDR3 size: 13 residues. CDR3 loop: CASSLGVSYEQYF. The CDR3 DNA reads as TGTGCCAGCAGTCTCGGGGTTTCCTACGAGCAGTACTTC.

The chain has TRBV19 and TRBJ2-3; D is ambiguous. CDR1 is LNHDA, CDR2 SQIVND, per germline (reference sequence). V was clipped by 4 bases and J by 5 bases, with 13 bases between them. The CDR3 is 14 amino acids. The CDR3: CASSTLRAQDTQYF. In DNA, the CDR3 is TGTGCCAGTAGTACCTTACGGGCGCAAGATACGCAGTATTTT.

CDR3 protein: CATSPTGPLEQFF. For the CDR3, the DNA is TGTGCCACCTCTCCTACGGGGCCCTTGGAGCAGTTCTTC. The rearrangement links TRBV15 to TRBJ2-1, with D perhaps matching TRBD1 or TRBD2 (5 bases each). Germline CDR1 LNHNV, CDR2 YYDKDF (reference sequence). V lost 8 bases and J 10 bases, leaving 18 bases between the germline ends. The CDR3 is made up of 13 amino acids. Based on the CDR3 plus reference TRBV15 and TRBJ2-1, the full variable domain is DAMVIQNPRYQVTQFGKPVTLSCSQTLNHNVMYWYQQKSSQAPKLLFHYYDKDFNNEADTPDNFQSRRPNTSFCFLDIRSPGLGDTAMYLCATSPTGPLEQFFGPGTRLTVL.

The V call is TRBV7-9, the J call TRBJ1-1, with D possibly matching TRBD1 (5 bases). Trimming took 6 bases from V and 4 from J, leaving 21 bases between them. Germline CDR1 and CDR2: SEHNR and FQNEAQ (reference sequence). The CDR3 spans 16 residues. The CDR3 DNA sequence: TGTGCCAGCAGATCCAAGCAGGGTGGTATGAGCACTGAAGCTTTCTTT. It codes for CASRSKQGGMSTEAFF.

The chain combines TRBV6-5 with TRBJ1-6; tentatively, D is TRBD1 (5 bases). Trimming removed 1 base at V and 10 bases at J, with 14 bases between. The V gene's germline CDR1 is MNHEY and CDR2 SVGAGI. The CDR3 totals 15 residues. The CDR3 is CASSYFFLGGSPLHF. Here the CDR3 DNA reads TGTGCCAGCAGTTACTTTTTCCTTGGGGGATCACCCCTCCACTTT.

The CDR3 sequence: CASSDSDGSPLHF. The CDR3 DNA is TGTGCCAGCAGTGACTCTGACGGTTCACCCCTCCACTTT. The chain carries TRBV6-4 and TRBJ1-6; D gene unclear. Germline V lookup: CDR1 MRHNA, CDR2 SNTAGT. CDR3 size: 13 residues. V dropped 0 bases and J dropped 9 bases, with 6 bases sitting between them.

The gene calls are TRBV27 and TRBJ1-1; D might be TRBD1 (5 bases). The CDR3 totals 14 residues. Trimming left V 3 bases short and J 5 bases short, with 13 bases between. Germline loops: CDR1 MNHEY, CDR2 SMNVEV (reference sequence). CDR3 residues: CASSFFLGGTEAFF. CDR3 in DNA: TGTGCCAGCAGTTTTTTTTTGGGGGGAACTGAAGCTTTCTTT.

This chain connects TRBV27 to TRBJ1-4; 8 nucleotides match TRBD1. The CDR3 runs to 14 residues. Germline trimming cut 5 bases from V and 8 bases from J; bases unmatched to any gene: 7. The germline gives CDR1 MNHEY, CDR2 SMNVEV (reference sequence). CDR3 sequence: CASSPGQGREKLFF. The DNA of the CDR3 is TGTGCCAGCAGTCCTGGACAGGGCCGCGAAAAACTGTTTTTT.

The chain joins TRBV7-3 to TRBJ1-2; 7 bases are shared with TRBD1. CDR1 and CDR2 (germline): SGHTA, FQGTGA. This CDR3 comprises 14 residues. Trimming at V came to 4 bases and at J to 3 bases, leaving 5 bases not matched to a gene. Written as DNA, the CDR3 is TGTGCCAGCAGCTCCCTTGACAGGGACTATGGCTACACCTTC. Translated: CASSSLDRDYGYTF.

This clone has a handful of counts. This sequence joins TRBV2 and TRBJ1-5; 7 bases are shared with TRBD1. Germline CDR1 is SNHLY and CDR2 is FYNNEI. The CDR3 spans 18 residues. V shed 2 bases and J 2 bases; nucleotides not matched to a gene: 12. The chain's CDR3 is CASSEMWGAGGGNQPQHF. CDR3 in DNA: TGTGCCAGCAGTGAAATGTGGGGGGCAGGGGGAGGCAATCAGCCCCAGCATTTT.

The rearrangement uses TRBV7-3 and TRBJ2-1; 9 bases agree with TRBD2. Per germline, CDR1 SGHTA and CDR2 FQGTGA. Trimming at V came to 5 bases and at J to 0 bases, leaving 8 bases not matched to a gene. This CDR3 has 17 residues. The CDR3 sequence is CASSPLAGPNSYNEQFF. The CDR3 DNA reads as TGTGCCAGCAGCCCGCTAGCGGGACCTAACTCCTACAATGAGCAGTTCTTC.

This clone is a singleton in its sample. The CDR3 loop is CASSSPGGRATGELFF. For the CDR3, the DNA is TGTGCCAGCAGTTCCCCGGGGGGGCGGGCCACCGGGGAGCTGTTTTTT. The V gene is TRBV28, the J gene TRBJ2-2; 8 bases line up with TRBD2. Germline CDR1 reads MDHEN; CDR2 reads SYDVKM. The CDR3 is 16 residues long. The trim removed 4 bases at V and 4 bases at J, leaving 8 bases unmatched.

The V gene is TRBV5-1, the J gene TRBJ2-1, with 9 bases that match TRBD2. Trimming removed 0 bases from V and 4 bases from J; junction bases left unmatched: 2. This CDR3 is 15 amino acids long. Germline CDR1 is SGHRS and CDR2 is YFSETQ. As DNA, the CDR3 is TGCGCCAGCAGCTTGGGACTAGCGGTGTACAATGAGCAGTTCTTC. Residues: CASSLGLAVYNEQFF. The full variable domain, its missing parts supplied by reference TRBV5-1 and TRBJ2-1, is KAGVTQTPRYLIKTRGQQVTLSCSPISGHRSVSWYQQTPGQGLQFLFEYFSETQRNKGNFPGRFSGRQFSNSRSEMNVSTLELGDSALYLCASSLGLAVYNEQFFGPGTRLTVL.

This clone has only one observation. The V and J genes are TRBV6-5 and TRBJ2-2, with 7 bases identical to TRBD1. This CDR3 contains 14 residues. Trimming removed 7 bases from V and 4 bases from J; junction bases left unmatched: 6. Germline V gene sequence: CDR1 MNHEY, CDR2 SVGAGI. The CDR3: CASNTGVFTGELFF. DNA for the CDR3: TGTGCCAGCAATACAGGGGTATTCACCGGGGAGCTGTTTTTT.

CDR3 nucleotide sequence: TGTGCCAGCAGCCGCACGGGCGGGGGGCCAGGTGAGCAGTTCTTC. This codes for CASSRTGGGPGEQFF. V is TRBV6-2 or TRBV6-3 and J is TRBJ2-1; 8 nucleotides align to TRBD2. The J segment lost 9 bases and the V segment lost 6 bases, leaving 13 bases of the junction unmatched. The CDR3 sequence is 15 residues long. Looked up from germline, CDR1 is MNHEY and CDR2 is SVGEGT.

The V call is TRBV6-1, the J call TRBJ1-2; tentatively, D is TRBD1 (5 bases). Looked up from germline, CDR1 is MNHNS and CDR2 is SASEGT. V lost 0 bases to trimming and J lost 6 bases, with 11 bases between them. CDR3 size: 14 residues. CDR3 sequence (DNA): TGTGCCAGCAGTGAAGCGGGAGGGGTTGATGGCTACACCTTC. It is translated as CASSEAGGVDGYTF.

The chain carries TRBV6-5 and TRBJ2-7; 13 nucleotides line up with TRBD2. This CDR3 spans 13 amino acids. The V gene end was trimmed by 8 bases and the J gene end by 6 bases; junction bases not matched to a gene: 4. Germline CDR1 reads MNHEY; CDR2 reads SVGAGI. The CDR3 loop reads CASGLAGAGEQYF. CDR3 nucleotide sequence: TGTGCCAGCGGACTAGCGGGAGCGGGCGAGCAGTACTTC.

CDR3 sequence: CASSQDRLNTEAFF. In DNA, the CDR3 is TGTGCCAGCAGTCAGGACAGATTGAACACTGAAGCTTTCTTT. The rearrangement uses TRBV27 and TRBJ1-1; perhaps TRBD1 as D (6 bases). The CDR3 length is 14 residues. V lost 5 bases to trimming and J lost 0 bases, with 10 bases between them. CDR1 and CDR2 (germline): MNHEY, SMNVEV (reference sequence).

The chain links TRBV30 to TRBJ1-5; D is possibly TRBD1 (5 bases). This CDR3 is built from 15 residues. Germline V gives CDR1 GTSNPN, CDR2 SVGIG (reference sequence). The V and J ends lost 2 bases and 6 bases respectively, with 17 bases between them. CDR3 DNA sequence: TGTGCCTGGAGTAGGGGAGTCGGCAAGGGTCAGCCCCAGCATTTT. Protein product: CAWSRGVGKGQPQHF.

The rearrangement joins TRBV3-1 (or the pseudogene TRBV3-2) to TRBJ1-3, with D possibly TRBD1 on 6 matching bases. V was pared by 0 bases and J by 0 bases, with 15 bases between. Germline CDR1 LGHDT, CDR2 YNNKEL (reference sequence). The CDR3 has 18 amino acids. The CDR3 region has the DNA TGTGCCAGCAGCCAAGATCGGGACAAAGCTTACTCTGGAAACACCATATATTTT. This translates into CASSQDRDKAYSGNTIYF.

The V gene is TRBV6-1, the J gene TRBJ1-1; D possibly corresponds to TRBD1 (6 bases). Germline CDR1 and CDR2: MNHNS and SASEGT. Deletions cut 1 base from V and 10 bases from J, with 19 bases between. This CDR3 is built from 15 residues. The CDR3 spells CASSEVAGRGARAFF. The CDR3 DNA is TGTGCCAGCAGTGAAGTCGCAGGCAGGGGCGCTCGAGCTTTCTTT.

This clone was seen only a few times. The chain recombines TRBV9 with TRBJ2-2; TRBD1 agrees at 10 bases. Germline CDR1 and CDR2: SGDLS and YYNGEE. CDR3 length: 15 amino acids. Germline trimming cut 2 bases from V and 6 bases from J; bases unmatched to any gene: 4. The CDR3 DNA follows: TGTGCCAGCAGCGTGGACAGGGGGTTGGCCGGGGAGCTGTTTTTT. It yields the protein CASSVDRGLAGELFF.

J is TRBJ1-2 and V is TRBV29-1; 10 nucleotides align to TRBD1. The germline gives CDR1 SQVTM, CDR2 ANQGSEA. The CDR3 sequence is 12 residues long. The junction had 0 bases not matched to a gene; V was cut back by 4 bases and J by 4 bases. CDR3 sequence: CSVGQGAYGYTF. The CDR3 DNA reads as TGCAGCGTTGGACAGGGGGCCTATGGCTACACCTTC.

The chain joins TRBV7-9 to TRBJ1-1; 7 bases line up with TRBD1. The V segment lost 3 bases and the J segment 10 bases; nucleotides outside the gene matches: 8. This CDR3 region has 13 residues. Germline V gene lookup returns CDR1 SEHNR and CDR2 FQNEAQ (reference sequence). The CDR3 loop is CASSFGGGRGAFF. The DNA for the CDR3 is TGTGCCAGCAGCTTCGGAGGGGGCAGGGGAGCTTTCTTT.